The rows below give T cell receptor beta chains drawn from one sample of a study of OX40 agonist ivuxolimab in advanced cancers. Assay: immunoSEQ multiplex PCR; the TCRdb copy retains only in-frame clones and omits some. This sample carries 75,000 to 90,000 clones, roughly 89% of them seen once, and the ten largest clones take 1.5% to 2%. The sample was CD4+ or CD8+ T cells sorted from blood, taken in a trial of the OX40 agonist ivuxolimab. The receptors come from an adult with an advanced solid tumor such as melanoma, head and neck, liver or kidney cancer. Both conserved end residues are trimmed from each CDR3. Part of the rows lack a size; the others show once, few, many or a class for expanded clones.

>TRBJ1-5|TRBV10-3|.|11
AISESTDQPQH
>TRBJ2-2|TRBV5-4|.|14
ASSLRDGTNTGELF
>TRBJ2-5|TRBV10-3|.|12
ATSGGAGQETQY
>TRBJ2-7|TRBV12-2|.|12
ASRLQGSTYEQY
>TRBJ2-3|TRBV5-1|.|12
ASSFSGGTDTQY
>TRBJ2-5|TRBV6-1|.|11
ASRVSEGETQY
>TRBJ1-1|TRBV19|.|11
ASSDRFGTEAF
>TRBJ2-5|TRBV5-4|.|11
ASSLSSRETQY
>TRBJ1-2|TRBV5-4|.|11
ASSLMGPGGYT
>TRBJ1-2|TRBV7-9|.|12
ASSEARTVYGYT
>TRBJ2-3|TRBV5-1|.|9
ASSFADTQY
>TRBJ1-2|TRBV11-2|.|11
ASRLDRNYGYT
>TRBJ1-3|TRBV27|.|12
ASSAGLSGNTIY
>TRBJ1-2|TRBV6-1|.|12
ASWPGGANYGYT
>TRBJ2-1|TRBV2|.|12
ASSEDRGFAEQF
>TRBJ2-7|TRBV9|.|15
ASSVGRGEAGSYEQY
>TRBJ1-3|TRBV6-5|.|12
ASSYSISGNTIY
>TRBJ1-3|TRBV11-2|.|14
ASSLPGQSLGNTIY
>TRBJ2-7|TRBV11-2|.|9
ASSGRGEQY
>TRBJ1-5|TRBV5-5|.|12
ASSLGGGHQPQH
>TRBJ2-5|TRBV10-2|.|11
ASSQTGDGTQY
>TRBJ1-4|TRBV11-2|.|13
ASSSHTGQIEKLF
>TRBJ2-5|TRBV7-3|once|12
ASSLQGAHETQY
>TRBJ1-3|TRBV18|.|13
ASSPRKFEGNTIY
>TRBJ2-3|TRBV12-5|.|14
ASARGAGGSTDTQY
>TRBJ2-1|TRBV29-1|.|12
SVGGRGSYNEQF
>TRBJ1-4|TRBV11-2|.|13
ASSPRGATNEKLF
>TRBJ1-2|TRBV7-2|.|11
ASSPGKGLGYT
>TRBJ2-7|TRBV7-8|once|13
ASSLVIRQGGEQY
>TRBJ2-6|TRBV7-2|.|17
ASSVGQGAPYGGANVLT
>TRBJ1-3|TRBV19|.|11
ASRQGAGNTIY
>TRBJ1-6|TRBV2|medium-sized|11
ASSEVANSPLH
>TRBJ1-5|TRBV6-5|once|12
ASSYSDGNQPQH
>TRBJ2-5|TRBV19|.|13
ASSTTSARGETQY
>TRBJ2-5|TRBV11-2|.|9
ASSPRRTQY
>TRBJ2-2|TRBV11-2|.|14
ASSLGQGAVTGELF
>TRBJ2-5|TRBV29-1|.|12
SVEGVEGLETQY
>TRBJ2-3|TRBV19|.|14
ASRPTSGRATDTQY
>TRBJ1-5|TRBV7-2|.|13
ASTLGLRINQPQH
>TRBJ2-7|TRBV11-3|.|14
ASSSGGVADIYEQY
>TRBJ1-5|TRBV7-8|.|12
ASTKTRDNQPQH
>TRBJ2-7|TRBV12-1|.|13
ASSCGQDDNYEQY
>.|TRBV19|.|12
ASSIGGQGYEQY
>TRBJ2-5|TRBV7-2|.|15
ASSLGDNSVSQETQY
>TRBJ1-4|TRBV9|few|12
ASSVVTGNEKLF
>.|TRBV5-4|.|11
ASSSSAGYEQY
>TRBJ2-7|TRBV6-5|.|13
ASTRTSGAAYEQY
>TRBJ2-1|TRBV5-4|.|14
ASSSRTSGGYNEQF
>TRBJ2-3|TRBV27|.|11
ASRRGTLDTQY
>TRBJ2-7|TRBV29-1|.|13
SVEIRDRGWHEQY
>TRBJ2-6|TRBV5-8|.|13
ASSLYRSGANVLT
>TRBJ2-5|TRBV19|.|11
ASSLTFQETQY
>TRBJ1-2|TRBV6-6|.|12
ASSRGGQGYGYT